This T cell receptor (beta chain) was recorded in a study of radiotherapy plus CTLA-4 blockade in lung cancer. Turning to the study itself: Disease control reached more than 25%, with objective responses in approximately 17%.

Overall study findings and caveats: Best predicting response, reportedly, were early blood T cell clone dynamics, with interferon-beta. Subsequent to radiotherapy plus ipilimumab, tumor-derived TCR clones underwent expansion in blood.

The germline V gene has CDR1 SGHRS and CDR2 YFSETQ. Trimming pared 1 base from V and 4 bases from J, leaving 14 bases between. There are 16 residues in the CDR3. The method was immunoSEQ multiplex PCR; TCRdb's version includes in-frame clones alone and lacks a portion of them. The sample yields about 94,000 clones, roughly 80% seen once. Concerning this clone: Antigen: not known.

In chemo-refractory metastatic non-small-cell lung cancer, patients got ipilimumab CTLA-4 blockade together with focal radiation. The sequence was collected from a human donor with non-small cell lung cancer that progressed on radiotherapy plus ipilimumab. The chain employs TRBV5-1 and TRBJ2-2; D might be TRBD2 (6 bases). The sample was peripheral blood, taken from a patient treated with radiotherapy plus ipilimumab. CDR3 in DNA: TGCGCCAGCAGCTTGAATCCGGGAGTCGGCACCGGGGAGCTGTTTTTT. It encodes CASSLNPGVGTGELFF.